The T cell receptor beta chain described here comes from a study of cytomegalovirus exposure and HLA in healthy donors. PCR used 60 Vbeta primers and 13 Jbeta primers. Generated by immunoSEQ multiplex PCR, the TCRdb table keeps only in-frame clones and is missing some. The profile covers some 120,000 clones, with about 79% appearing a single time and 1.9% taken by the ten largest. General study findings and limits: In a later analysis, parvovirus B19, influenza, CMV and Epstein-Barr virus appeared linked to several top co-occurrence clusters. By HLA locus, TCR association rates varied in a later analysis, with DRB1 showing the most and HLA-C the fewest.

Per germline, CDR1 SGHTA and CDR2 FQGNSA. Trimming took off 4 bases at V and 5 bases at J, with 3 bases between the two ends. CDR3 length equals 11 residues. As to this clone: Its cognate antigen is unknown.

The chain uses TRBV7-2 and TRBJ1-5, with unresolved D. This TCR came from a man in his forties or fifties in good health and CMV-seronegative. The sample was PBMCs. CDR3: CASSSYQPQHF. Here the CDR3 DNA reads TGTGCCAGCAGCTCCTATCAGCCCCAGCATTTT.